This TCR beta chain appears in the sequencing data of a study of high-grade serous ovarian cancer treatment subgroups. As for this clone: Antigen unknown.

Germline V gene sequence: CDR1 SGHVS, CDR2 FNYEAQ. The CDR3 is made up of 16 amino acids. The V and J ends lost 6 bases and 3 bases respectively, with 17 bases between them. Assay used: immunoSEQ multiplex PCR; TCRdb lists only in-frame clones, some missing. The sample consists of under 10,000 clones, about 75% of them appearing once. Study results and caveats: Tumors within one patient showed repertoire similarity of 0.11 to 0.79.

Tumor samples were obtained before definitive surgery or chemotherapy. The J gene is TRBJ2-2, the V gene TRBV7-6, with D possibly being TRBD1 or TRBD2 (6 bases each). What was sequenced was tumor tissue. The TCR sequence derives from a human donor with high-grade serous ovarian cancer. CDR3: CASSPTGAADTGELFF. In nucleotides, the CDR3 is TGTGCCAGCAGTCCAACGGGGGCGGCGGACACCGGGGAGCTGTTTTTT.